This entry describes one T cell receptor (beta chain). Its antigen remains undetermined. No base quality values were provided; no much bigger clone lies one nucleotide off. CD8 naive samples were CD45RO-negative cells positively selected for CCR7, giving a CD45RA+CCR7+ population that excluded TemRA cells. Donors were healthy HIV-negative adults with no recently reported acute infections or vaccinations. All donors were Caucasian adults living in Nashville, Tennessee, USA. After blood collection by leukapheresis, PBMCs were isolated using Ficoll-Histopaque density gradient centrifugation and then cryopreserved in the vapor phase of liquid nitrogen. Purity and quantity of every magnetically sorted T cell population were checked by analytical flow cytometry. Each sorted fraction had its genomic DNA isolated and then quantified by UV absorbance on a Nanodrop 2000c. Using the deep immunoSEQ assay, TCR CDR3 regions were amplified from genomic DNA by multiplex PCR. Extracted genomic DNA from each cell subset was distributed evenly across all wells of several immunoSEQ 96-well plates, and each plate was treated as a replicate. For sorted subsets, 150 to 200 ng genomic DNA, equal to tens of thousands of T cell genomes, was loaded into each replicate PCR. The purified libraries were quantified using a Qubit 3.0 fluorometer, sized with a Bioanalyzer 2100, and then quantified again using the KAPA Library Quantification kit. Each immunoSEQ 96-well plate was sequenced on its own single-read 150-cycle Illumina NextSeq 550 flow cell. Under the source paper's analysis protocol: Because the immunoSEQ output held only junctional sequences and lacked quality scores, the filtering could not match the filtering applied to full-length reads. To assign V/J genes and CDR3, sequences were annotated using PyIR, a Python wrapper for IgBLAST v1.9, with IMGT germline references. Any read was removed if the V/J assignment was weak (E-value above 1e-6), the CDR3 was missing, or the read contained stop codons, out-of-frame junctions, or ambiguous translated residues. V3J clonotypes were defined as sequences sharing the same inferred V gene, J gene, and CDR3 amino acid sequence. Percentage overlap between repertoires was computed as shared unique clonotypes divided by the size of the smaller repertoire. RTK rarefaction, the Chao1 estimator, and Recon v2.1 estimates of unobserved clonotypes were used to assess repertoire richness. Generation probabilities were computed with OLGA for all TCRbeta clonotypes obtained by the gDNA method from a handful of donors. TCRdb holds this immuneACCESS table with in-frame rearrangements only. Some clones are missing; in checked studies, unresolved V genes explain under half, and the rest has no known cause. D and trimming were read from the DNA, whereas the V and J calls and clone size are those reported in that table. The sample includes millions of clones, with about 95% observed a single time. In total, the top ten clones hold 0.9% to 1.3% of the sample.

This specimen belongs to a study of shared clonotypes between healthy human individuals (dated by TCRdb to the early 2020s). Concerning the study at large: A couple of women and a few men aged 18 to 49 years were included in the cohort. Per donor, three plates each were used for CD4 naive and CD4 memory, two for CD8 naive, and one for CD8 memory. To estimate repertoire size and how much clonotype sharing occurs between individuals, the study deeply sequenced the blood TCR repertoires of five healthy adults. To increase sequencing depth and limit assay-specific biases, different laboratories used diverse techniques to prepare libraries and sequence TCR repertoires. Each donor's leukapheresis produced roughly between roughly 0.9 and 8.9 billion PBMCs. Overall results and qualifications from the work: Because the study included a small number of donors, the genetic and exposure-history diversity represented was limited. Incomplete sequencing was indicated by rarefaction of sorted-subset datasets, despite the large sequencing depth. Only blood was sampled, and tissue TCR repertoires likely differ from those in blood. Clonotypes shared by all four sorted-subset donors showed higher generation probabilities than non-shared clonotypes. Pairwise subsampling led to the expectation that sequencing depth would affect the degree of clonotype sharing among donors. Larger estimated clonotype richness was generally found for naive subsets than for memory subsets. Sharing across several donors was observed for approximately 5% of naive CD4, 3.5% of naive CD8, around 2.5% of memory CD4, and 0.4% of memory CD8 clonotypes.

Germline trimming: 5 bases from V, 4 bases from J; junction bases outside gene matches: 7. From cysteine to phenylalanine, the CDR3 is 15 amino acids long. CDR3 DNA only is kept here, 45 bases in frame from base 1. The germline V gene supplies CDR1 KGHSH and CDR2 LQKENI. The TCR originated in a man younger than 35 in good health. The chain joins TRBV18 to TRBJ2-7, and TRBD2 aligns with 11 junction nucleotides. Specimen: naive CD8+ T cells sorted from blood. The cell subset or site label here, explained by the study, means: CD45RA+CCR7+. The sequence in DNA is TGTGCCAGCTCAGAACTAGCGGGGGCCACGTACGAGCAGTACTTC. The resulting protein is CASSELAGATYEQYF.